One and the same sample provided the 27 T cell receptor beta chains below, sequenced in a study of cytomegalovirus exposure and HLA in healthy donors. Primers: 60 Vbeta forward and 13 Jbeta reverse. Sequencing was performed with immunoSEQ multiplex PCR; in TCRdb, only in-frame clones are kept and a portion is missing. The table has 85,000 to 130,000 clones, 76% seen once. The sequencing sample was made of PBMCs. The receptors stem from a woman aged 18-30 years in good health and CMV-seropositive.

V and J are TRBV27 and TRBJ2-7; D ambiguous. The CDR3 consists of 14 residues. The V gene lost 5 bases and the J gene lost 2 bases, with 13 bases spanning the gap. Per the germline V gene, CDR1 is MNHEY and CDR2 is SMNVEV (reference sequence). The CDR3: CASSPIDSAYEQYF. In DNA, the CDR3 is TGTGCCAGCAGTCCGATCGACTCAGCCTACGAGCAGTACTTC.

In its sample, this clone was seen a few times. V is TRBV6-5 and J is TRBJ1-4, with a weak D call TRBD1 (5 bases). Germline CDR1 and CDR2: MNHEY and SVGAGI. This CDR3 comprises 14 residues. Trimming stripped 1 base from V and 8 bases from J, with 11 bases between. CDR3 nucleotides: TGTGCCAGCAGTTACTGGGGGGTAGGAGAAAAACTGTTTTTT. This gives the protein CASSYWGVGEKLFF.

The rearrangement joins TRBV20-1 to TRBJ1-2; the D is unclear. In germline, CDR1 is DFQATT, CDR2 SNEGSKA (reference sequence). The CDR3 runs 11 residues. V lost 0 bases, J lost 5 bases, and 4 bases lay in between. CDR3 residues: CSARDPYGYTF. The CDR3 bases are TGCAGTGCTAGAGATCCGTATGGCTACACCTTC.

This clone was observed a few times. In DNA form, the CDR3 reads TGTGCCAGCAGTGCCAGGGACTACGAGCAGTACTTC. It specifies CASSARDYEQYF. The V gene is TRBV6-5, the J gene TRBJ2-7; possibly TRBD1 for D (5 bases). Germline CDR1 reads MNHEY; CDR2 reads SVGAGI. The CDR3 is made up of 12 amino acids. Trimming stripped 5 bases from V and 3 bases from J, with 8 bases between.

The chain uses TRBV19 and TRBJ1-5, with D possibly matching TRBD1 (5 bases). V was trimmed by 4 bases and J by 0 bases, leaving 10 bases between them. This CDR3 comprises 15 residues. Germline loops: CDR1 LNHDA, CDR2 SQIVND (reference sequence). The DNA of the CDR3 is TGTGCCAGTAGTAGGGAACAGGCTAGCAATCAGCCCCAGCATTTT. This encodes CASSREQASNQPQHF.

V usage is TRBV2 and J usage is TRBJ2-7; 11 bases are a match to TRBD2. CDR3 length: 13 residues. With V trimmed by 6 bases and J by 6 bases, 4 bases remained unmatched. Per germline, CDR1 SNHLY and CDR2 FYNNEI. CDR3: CASRVLAGVEQYF. DNA of the CDR3: TGTGCCAGCAGAGTACTAGCGGGAGTCGAGCAGTACTTC.

V gene TRBV28 combines with J gene TRBJ2-7; TRBD1 agrees at 8 bases. The germline V gene has CDR1 MDHEN and CDR2 SYDVKM. J gave up 0 bases and V 3 bases, and 13 bases lay outside the gene matches. This CDR3 region has 18 residues. CDR3: CASSFLPARTGSSYEQYF. For the CDR3, the DNA is TGTGCCAGCAGTTTTCTTCCCGCCAGGACAGGGAGCTCCTACGAGCAGTACTTC.

J is TRBJ2-1 and V is TRBV2, with D tentatively TRBD2 (5 bases). The CDR3 covers 15 residues. V lost 7 bases to trimming and J lost 0 bases, with 13 bases between them. In germline, CDR1 is SNHLY, CDR2 FYNNEI. The CDR3 loop reads CASILSGSSYNEQFF. The CDR3 DNA reads TGTGCCAGCATTCTGAGCGGAAGCTCCTACAATGAGCAGTTCTTC.

The sample holds one count of this clone. The CDR3 DNA is TGTGCCAGCAGCTTGGACGTATCAGGGGGCTCCGGTTCACCCCTCCACTTT. Its protein is CASSLDVSGGSGSPLHF. V usage is TRBV5-4 and J usage is TRBJ1-6, with 8 bases that match TRBD1. Germline lookup yields CDR1 SGHNT and CDR2 YYREEE (reference sequence). The CDR3 spans 17 residues. J lost 9 bases, V lost 0 bases, and 11 bases had no gene match.

The gene calls are TRBV11-2 and TRBJ2-7, with D tentatively TRBD1 (7 bases). The V end lost 5 bases, the J end lost 0 bases, and 14 bases lay between the germline ends. There are 15 residues in the CDR3. Germline V CDR1 and CDR2: SGHAT, FQNNGV. CDR3 sequence (DNA): TGTGCCAGCAGCGGCGGGACAGCCTCCTCCTACGAGCAGTACTTC. Amino acid sequence: CASSGGTASSYEQYF.

The J gene is TRBJ1-1, the V gene TRBV7-9, with D unresolved. CDR1 and CDR2 (germline): SEHNR, FQNEAQ (reference sequence). V was shortened by 1 base and J by 0 bases, with 6 bases between the two germline ends. The CDR3 has 14 residues. CDR3 DNA: TGTGCCAGCAGCTTAGGGCCAGTGAACACTGAAGCTTTCTTT. It is translated as CASSLGPVNTEAFF.

The chain carries TRBV4-1 and TRBJ1-2; no firm D call. Germline V gene data show CDR1 as MGHRA and CDR2 as YSYEKL. The V end was cut by 0 bases, the J end by 4 bases, with 12 bases between. This CDR3 has 15 amino acids. The CDR3 loop reads CASSQDTGSGYGYTF. CDR3 nucleotides: TGCGCCAGCAGCCAAGATACGGGGTCGGGCTATGGCTACACCTTC.

The chain combines TRBV9 with TRBJ2-5; TRBD2 is a possible D gene (6 bases). V lost 4 bases and J 2 bases, leaving 15 bases between the germline ends. The germline CDR1 and CDR2 sequences are SGDLS and YYNGEE. CDR3 size: 15 residues. DNA for the CDR3: TGTGCCAGCAGCTTCTCCGGAGGGCAGCAAGAGACCCAGTACTTC. This gives the protein CASSFSGGQQETQYF. Filled out from reference TRBV9 and TRBJ2-5, the complete variable domain reads DSGVTQTPKHLITATGQRVTLRCSPRSGDLSVYWYQQSLDQGLQFLIQYYNGEERAKGNILERFSAQQFPDLHSELNLSSLELGDSALYFCASSFSGGQQETQYFGPGTRLLVL.

The V gene is TRBV7-9, the J gene TRBJ2-7; weak D call: TRBD1 (5 bases). The CDR3 extends over 15 amino acids. Germline loops: CDR1 SEHNR, CDR2 FQNEAQ (reference sequence). Trimming left V 5 bases short and J 7 bases short, with 21 bases between. The CDR3 here is CASSPPAGRGVEQYF. As DNA, the CDR3 is TGTGCCAGCAGCCCGCCGGCAGGGCGTGGTGTAGAGCAGTACTTC.

The chain has TRBV7-2 and TRBJ2-1; 9 nucleotides align to TRBD2. V was pared by 4 bases and J by 12 bases, with 4 bases of the junction left unmatched. Looked up from germline, CDR1 is SGHTA and CDR2 is FQGNSA. CDR3 length: 12 amino acids. The CDR3 spells CASSSPGLAQFF. As DNA, the CDR3 is TGTGCCAGCAGCTCCCCGGGACTAGCGCAGTTCTTC.

CDR3 bases: TGTGCCAGCAGTTTTCCGGCAGGGGGTATCGGTGACTACGAGCAGTACTTC. Translation gives CASSFPAGGIGDYEQYF. This sequence joins TRBV28 and TRBJ2-7; 7 bases fit TRBD1. V was clipped by 3 bases and J by 3 bases; unmatched bases: 14. Germline V lookup: CDR1 MDHEN, CDR2 SYDVKM. The CDR3 sequence is 17 residues long.

This clone has more than one count but fewer than ten. V gene TRBV13 combines with J gene TRBJ2-7; 12 bases are shared with TRBD2. Germline lookup yields CDR1 PRHDT and CDR2 FYEKMQ (reference sequence). V lost 3 bases and J lost 5; bases outside the gene matches: 5. CDR3 length: 15 amino acids. CDR3 residues: CASSFTSGRIHEQYF. In DNA form, the CDR3 reads TGTGCCAGCAGCTTCACTAGCGGGAGGATCCACGAGCAGTACTTC.

V usage is TRBV25-1 and J usage is TRBJ2-3; 9 bases are a match to TRBD2. Germline loops: CDR1 MGHDK, CDR2 SYGVNS. V lost 5 bases and J lost 4; bases outside the gene matches: 10. The CDR3 has 16 residues. In DNA, the CDR3 is TGTGCCAGCAGTAACGTAGCGGGAGCTACGCCAGATACGCAGTATTTT. Translated, it gives CASSNVAGATPDTQYF.

The rearrangement uses TRBV5-4 and TRBJ2-7, with 12 bases fitting TRBD2. Germline V gives CDR1 SGHNT, CDR2 YYREEE (reference sequence). The CDR3 has 15 amino acids. Trimming took 3 bases from V and 7 from J; bases not matched to a gene: 8. The CDR3 loop is CASSSGTSGLREQYF. CDR3 coding DNA: TGTGCCAGCAGCTCCGGGACTAGCGGGCTTCGAGAGCAGTACTTC.

The V gene is TRBV30, the J gene TRBJ2-7; TRBD1 aligns across 9 bases. Losses at the gene ends were 6 bases for V and 3 bases for J; bases not matched to a gene: 9. The germline V gene has CDR1 GTSNPN and CDR2 SVGIG (reference sequence). The CDR3 runs to 14 residues. The CDR3 nucleotides are TGTGCCTGCCCCATGACAGGGGGATACTACGAGCAGTACTTC. It specifies CACPMTGGYYEQYF. The full variable domain, completed using reference TRBV30 and TRBJ2-7, is SQTIHQWPATLVQPVGSPLSLECTVEGTSNPNLYWYRQAAGRGLQLLFYSVGIGQISSEVPQNLSASRPQDRQFILSSKKLLLSDSGFYLCACPMTGGYYEQYFGPGTRLTVT.

The chain uses TRBV27 and TRBJ1-2; D call uncertain. The CDR3 totals 12 residues. The V and J ends lost 4 bases and 7 bases respectively, with 10 bases between them. CDR1 MNHEY and CDR2 SMNVEV come from the germline V gene (reference sequence). The CDR3 coding sequence is TGTGCCAGCAGTTCGGGAGGGAGTGGCTACACCTTC. It codes for CASSSGGSGYTF.

V usage is TRBV19 and J usage is TRBJ2-5; TRBD1 aligns across 8 bases. Losses at the gene ends were 3 bases for V and 2 bases for J; bases not matched to a gene: 5. Germline V lookup: CDR1 LNHDA, CDR2 SQIVND (reference sequence). The CDR3 extends over 15 amino acids. The CDR3 here is CASSIQRTGQETQYF. For the CDR3, the DNA is TGTGCCAGTAGTATCCAAAGGACAGGGCAAGAGACCCAGTACTTC.

The sample holds a few counts of this clone. This rearrangement joins TRBV15 to TRBJ2-4; 11 positions agree with TRBD2. V lost 1 base and J lost 8; bases outside the gene matches: 4. In germline, CDR1 is LNHNV, CDR2 YYDKDF (reference sequence). The CDR3 length is 15 residues. The chain's CDR3 is CATSRGTSGSDIQYF. The CDR3, as DNA: TGTGCCACCAGCAGAGGTACTAGCGGGAGTGACATTCAGTACTTC.

V is TRBV28 and J is TRBJ2-7; D remains ambiguous. CDR1 and CDR2 from the germline V gene are MDHEN and SYDVKM. The CDR3 loop spans 10 amino acids. The germline V and J ends were trimmed by 6 bases and 3 bases, with 3 bases remaining between them. The CDR3 coding sequence is TGTGCCAGCAGCAACTACGAGCAGTACTTC. It encodes CASSNYEQYF.

This chain connects TRBV28 to TRBJ1-4, with 10 positions matching TRBD1. The germline gives CDR1 MDHEN, CDR2 SYDVKM. The CDR3 is 16 amino acids. The ends lost 5 bases at V and 4 bases at J; junction bases unmatched: 7. The CDR3 nucleotides read TGTGCCAGCAGTACGGACAGGGGGTTTAGTAATGAAAAACTGTTTTTT. Translated, it gives CASSTDRGFSNEKLFF.

This chain connects TRBV4-1 to TRBJ2-3; no firm D call. The CDR3 totals 14 residues. Trimming stripped 2 bases from V and 4 bases from J, with 10 bases between. The germline V gene encodes CDR1 MGHRA and CDR2 YSYEKL. The DNA of the CDR3 is TGCGCCAGCAGCCAAACCTCTAGGTCAGATACGCAGTATTTT. As protein: CASSQTSRSDTQYF.

The chain carries TRBV5-6 and TRBJ2-6, with D maybe TRBD1 (6 bases). Germline CDR1 and CDR2: SGHDT and YYEEEE. This CDR3 is 15 amino acids long. Between the trimmed V and J ends, which lost 4 bases and 0 bases, there was a span of 8 bases. The CDR3 DNA reads TGTGCCAGCAGCCCAGGGGTCTCTGGGGCCAACGTCCTGACTTTC. It encodes CASSPGVSGANVLTF.